The T cell receptor beta chain under discussion was sequenced for a study of T cell responses to AZD1222 COVID-19 vaccine. Study results and limitations: Spike as a whole was targeted by vaccine-associated CD4 TCRs, dominant at 160-218 and 743-854. Spike-specific TCR breadth rose after two AZD1222 doses, and depth rose as well.

On this clone: Its specificity is not known.

The table came from immunoSEQ multiplex PCR; TCRdb's copy has only in-frame clones and leaves some out. Of 35,000 or so clones listed, roughly 89% are singletons. This CDR3 region has 15 residues. The J segment lost 8 bases and the V segment lost 1 base, leaving 9 bases of the junction unmatched. Germline loops: CDR1 MGHRA, CDR2 YSYEKL. This sequence originates from an adult in good health. The starting material was peripheral blood, obtained on day 0 of AZD1222 vaccination. The chain has TRBV4-1 and TRBJ2-3, with 7 bases matching TRBD2. For the CDR3, the DNA is TGCGCCAGCAGCCAAGCCGGGACGGGGGGACTTACGCAGTATTTT. Translation gives CASSQAGTGGLTQYF.